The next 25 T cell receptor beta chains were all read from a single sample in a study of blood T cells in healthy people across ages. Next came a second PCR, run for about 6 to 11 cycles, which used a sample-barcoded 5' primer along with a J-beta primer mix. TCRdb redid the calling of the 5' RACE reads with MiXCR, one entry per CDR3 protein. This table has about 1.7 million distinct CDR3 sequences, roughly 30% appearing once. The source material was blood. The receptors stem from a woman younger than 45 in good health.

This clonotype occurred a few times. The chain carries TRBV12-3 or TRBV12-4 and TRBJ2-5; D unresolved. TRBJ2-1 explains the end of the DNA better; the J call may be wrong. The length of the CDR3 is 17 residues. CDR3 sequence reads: CASSLASGLTIQETQFF. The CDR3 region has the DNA TGTGCCAGCAGTTTAGCGTCCGGGCTTACCATCCAAGAGACCCAGTTCTTC.

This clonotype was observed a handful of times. This CDR3 reads CAWLARGRSYGYTF. The CDR3 DNA follows: TGTGCCTGGCTCGCCCGAGGGCGGAGCTATGGCTACACCTTC. This rearrangement joins TRBV30 to TRBJ1-2; no definite D call. The V end lost 5 bases, the J end lost 4 bases, and 17 bases lay between the germline ends. The CDR3 covers 14 residues. CDR1 and CDR2 (germline): GTSNPN, SVGIG (reference sequence).

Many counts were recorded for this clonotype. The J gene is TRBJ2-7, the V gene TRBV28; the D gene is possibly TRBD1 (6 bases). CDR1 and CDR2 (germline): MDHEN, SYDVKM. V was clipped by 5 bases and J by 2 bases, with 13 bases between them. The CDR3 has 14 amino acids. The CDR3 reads CASSLEGTPYEQYF. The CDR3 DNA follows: TGTGCCAGCAGTCTGGAAGGGACACCCTACGAGCAGTACTTC.

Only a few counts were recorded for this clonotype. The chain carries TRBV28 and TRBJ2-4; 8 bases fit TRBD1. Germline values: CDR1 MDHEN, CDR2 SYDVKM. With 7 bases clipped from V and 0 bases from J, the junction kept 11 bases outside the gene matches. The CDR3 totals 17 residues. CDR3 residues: CASTVLGTGEAKNIQYF. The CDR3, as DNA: TGTGCCAGCACAGTGTTAGGGACAGGAGAAGCCAAAAACATTCAGTACTTC.

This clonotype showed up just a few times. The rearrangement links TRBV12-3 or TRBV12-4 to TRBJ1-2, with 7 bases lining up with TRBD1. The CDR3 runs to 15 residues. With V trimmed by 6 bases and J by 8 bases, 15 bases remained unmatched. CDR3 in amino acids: CASRIYRGGIDGYTF. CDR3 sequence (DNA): TGTGCCAGCAGGATCTACAGGGGAGGGATTGACGGCTACACCTTC.

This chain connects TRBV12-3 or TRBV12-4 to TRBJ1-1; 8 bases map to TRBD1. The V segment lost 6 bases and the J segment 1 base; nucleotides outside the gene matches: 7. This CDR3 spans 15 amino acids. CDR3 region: CASRHPGGGNTEAFF. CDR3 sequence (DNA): TGTGCCAGCAGGCATCCAGGGGGCGGGAACACTGAAGCTTTCTTT.

CDR3 sequence: CASSQGAGVSETQYF. The CDR3, as DNA: TGTGCCAGCAGCCAAGGAGCGGGAGTATCAGAGACCCAGTACTTC. The chain combines TRBV14 with TRBJ2-5; 8 nucleotides match TRBD2. Trimming cost V 1 base and J 4 bases; bases outside gene matches: 5. This CDR3 comprises 15 residues. Looked up from germline, CDR1 is SGHDN and CDR2 is FVKESK. The full variable domain, its missing parts supplied by reference TRBV14 and TRBJ2-5, is EAGVTQFPSHSVIEKGQTVTLRCDPISGHDNLYWYRRVMGKEIKFLLHFVKESKQDESGMPNNRFLAERTGGTYSTLKVQPAELEDSGVYFCASSQGAGVSETQYFGPGTRLLVL.

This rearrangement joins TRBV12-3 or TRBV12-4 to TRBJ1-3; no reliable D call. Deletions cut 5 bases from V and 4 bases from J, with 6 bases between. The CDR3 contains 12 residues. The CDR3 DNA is TGTGCCAGCAGTAAGGCAGGAAACACCATATATTTT. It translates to CASSKAGNTIYF.

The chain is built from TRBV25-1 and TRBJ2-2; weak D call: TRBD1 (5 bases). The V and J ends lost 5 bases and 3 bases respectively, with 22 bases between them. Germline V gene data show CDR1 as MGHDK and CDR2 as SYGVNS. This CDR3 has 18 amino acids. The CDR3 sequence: CASSPNSGGALHTGELFF. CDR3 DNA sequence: TGTGCCAGCAGTCCAAACAGTGGTGGGGCATTGCACACCGGGGAGCTGTTTTTT. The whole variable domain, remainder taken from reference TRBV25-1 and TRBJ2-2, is EADIYQTPRYLVIGTGKKITLECSQTMGHDKMYWYQQDPGMELHLIHYSYGVNSTEKGDLSSESTVSRIRTEHFPLTLESARPSHTSQYLCASSPNSGGALHTGELFFGEGSRLTVL.

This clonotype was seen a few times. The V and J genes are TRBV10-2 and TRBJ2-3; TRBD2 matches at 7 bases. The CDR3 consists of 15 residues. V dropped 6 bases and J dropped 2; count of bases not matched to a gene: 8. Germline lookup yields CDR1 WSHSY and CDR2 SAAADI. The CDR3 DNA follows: TGCGCCAGCAGGCGTCCGGGACTAATCACAGATACGCAGTATTTT. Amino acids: CASRRPGLITDTQYF.

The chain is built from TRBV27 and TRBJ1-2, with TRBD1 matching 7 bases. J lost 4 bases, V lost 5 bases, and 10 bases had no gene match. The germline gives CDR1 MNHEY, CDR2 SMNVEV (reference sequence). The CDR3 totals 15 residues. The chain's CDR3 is CASSMLTGNGYGYTF. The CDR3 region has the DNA TGTGCCAGCAGTATGTTGACAGGGAACGGCTATGGCTACACCTTC.

CDR3 residues: CASTIGVYEQYF. CDR3 DNA: TGTGCCAGCACCATCGGAGTGTACGAGCAGTACTTC. The chain joins TRBV7-9 to TRBJ2-7; D is undetermined. The CDR3 loop spans 12 amino acids. The germline V gene encodes CDR1 SEHNR and CDR2 FQNEAQ (reference sequence). Trimming took off 7 bases at V and 4 bases at J, with 11 bases between the two ends.

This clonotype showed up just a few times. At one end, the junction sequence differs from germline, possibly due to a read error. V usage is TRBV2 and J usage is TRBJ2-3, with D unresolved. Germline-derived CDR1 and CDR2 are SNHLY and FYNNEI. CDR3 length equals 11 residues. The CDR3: CVSSVGDTQYF. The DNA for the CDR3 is TGTGTCAGCAGTGTAGGAGATACGCAGTATTTT. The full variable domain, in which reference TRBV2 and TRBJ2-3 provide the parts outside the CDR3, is EPEVTQTPSHQVTQMGQEVILRCVPISNHLYFYWYRQILGQKVEFLVSFYNNEISEKSEIFDDQFSVERPDGSNFTLKIRSTKLEDSAMYFCVSSVGDTQYFGPGTRLTVL.

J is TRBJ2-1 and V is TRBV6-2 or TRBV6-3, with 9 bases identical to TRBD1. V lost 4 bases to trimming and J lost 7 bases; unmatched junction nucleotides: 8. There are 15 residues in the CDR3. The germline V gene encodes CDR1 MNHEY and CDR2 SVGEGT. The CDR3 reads CASSSPGQGRNEQFF. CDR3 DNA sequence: TGTGCCAGCAGTTCTCCGGGACAGGGTAGGAATGAGCAGTTCTTC.

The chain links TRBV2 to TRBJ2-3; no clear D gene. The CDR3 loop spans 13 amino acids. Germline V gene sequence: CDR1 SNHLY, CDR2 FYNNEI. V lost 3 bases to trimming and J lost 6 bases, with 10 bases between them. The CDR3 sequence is CASSEAVRDTQYF. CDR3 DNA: TGTGCCAGCAGTGAGGCGGTCCGGGATACGCAGTATTTT.

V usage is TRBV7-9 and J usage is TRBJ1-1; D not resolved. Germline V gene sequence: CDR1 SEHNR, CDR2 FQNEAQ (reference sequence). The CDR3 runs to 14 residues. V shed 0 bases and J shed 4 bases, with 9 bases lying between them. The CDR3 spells CASSLAMGSTEAFF. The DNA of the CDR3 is TGTGCCAGCAGCTTAGCAATGGGGTCCACTGAAGCTTTCTTT.

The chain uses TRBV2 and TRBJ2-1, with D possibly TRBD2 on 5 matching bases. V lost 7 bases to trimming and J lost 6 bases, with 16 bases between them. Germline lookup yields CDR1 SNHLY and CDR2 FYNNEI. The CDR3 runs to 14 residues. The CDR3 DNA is TGTGCCAGCACCTTAGGACTCGATTCCAATGAGCAGTTCTTC. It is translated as CASTLGLDSNEQFF.

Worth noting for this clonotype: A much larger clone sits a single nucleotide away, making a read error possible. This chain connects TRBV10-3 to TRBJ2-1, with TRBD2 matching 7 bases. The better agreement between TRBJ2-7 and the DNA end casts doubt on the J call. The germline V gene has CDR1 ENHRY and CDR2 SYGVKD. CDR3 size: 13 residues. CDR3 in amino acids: CTISETSDYEQYF. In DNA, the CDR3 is TGTACCATCAGTGAAACTAGCGACTACGAGCAGTACTTC.

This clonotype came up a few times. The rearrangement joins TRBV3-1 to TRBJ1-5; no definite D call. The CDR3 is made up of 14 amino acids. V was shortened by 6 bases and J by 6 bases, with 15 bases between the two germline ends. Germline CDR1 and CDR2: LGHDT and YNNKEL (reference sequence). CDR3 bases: TGTGCCAGCAGTCCAGCCCCTCACCCTCAGCCCCAGCATTTT. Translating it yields CASSPAPHPQPQHF.

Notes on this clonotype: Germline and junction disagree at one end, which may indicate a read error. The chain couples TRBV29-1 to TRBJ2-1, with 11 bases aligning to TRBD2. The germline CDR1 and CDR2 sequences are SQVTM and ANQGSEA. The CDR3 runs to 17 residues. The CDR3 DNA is TGCAGCGTTGTCCCGGAGGGACTAGCGGAGTACTACAATGGGCAGTTCTTC. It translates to CSVVPEGLAEYYNGQFF.

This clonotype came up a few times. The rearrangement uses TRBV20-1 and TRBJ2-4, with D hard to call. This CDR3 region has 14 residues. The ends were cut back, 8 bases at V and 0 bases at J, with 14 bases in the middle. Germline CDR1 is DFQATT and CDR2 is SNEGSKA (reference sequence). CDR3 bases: TGCAGTACTCATAACGTTGAAGCCAAAAACATTCAGTACTTC. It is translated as CSTHNVEAKNIQYF.

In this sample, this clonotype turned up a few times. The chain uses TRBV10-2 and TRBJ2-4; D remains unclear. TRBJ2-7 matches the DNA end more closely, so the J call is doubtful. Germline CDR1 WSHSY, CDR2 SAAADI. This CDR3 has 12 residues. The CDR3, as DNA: TGCGCCAGCAGTGAGGAGGACTACGAGCAGTACTTC. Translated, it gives CASSEEDYEQYF.

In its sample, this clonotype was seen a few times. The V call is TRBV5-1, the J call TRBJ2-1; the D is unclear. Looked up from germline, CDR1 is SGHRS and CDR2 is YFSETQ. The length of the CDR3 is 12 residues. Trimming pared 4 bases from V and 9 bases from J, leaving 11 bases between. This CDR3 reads CASSTERVEQFF. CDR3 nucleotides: TGCGCCAGCAGCACAGAGCGAGTTGAGCAGTTCTTC.

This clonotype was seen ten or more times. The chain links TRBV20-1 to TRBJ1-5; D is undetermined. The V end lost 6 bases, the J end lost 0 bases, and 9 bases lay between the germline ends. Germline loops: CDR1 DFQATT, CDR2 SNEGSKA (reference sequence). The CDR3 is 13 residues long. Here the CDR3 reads CSARTDSNQPQHF. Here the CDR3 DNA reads TGCAGTGCGAGGACGGATAGCAATCAGCCCCAGCATTTT.

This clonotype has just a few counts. As DNA, the CDR3 is TGTGCCACCGGGGATAGTCCGACTTGGGGCTACACCTTC. Translated, it gives CATGDSPTWGYTF. The chain is built from TRBV28 and TRBJ1-2; D is uncertain. The germline V gene has CDR1 MDHEN and CDR2 SYDVKM. Deletions cut 10 bases from V and 8 bases from J, with 20 bases between. The CDR3 loop spans 13 amino acids.